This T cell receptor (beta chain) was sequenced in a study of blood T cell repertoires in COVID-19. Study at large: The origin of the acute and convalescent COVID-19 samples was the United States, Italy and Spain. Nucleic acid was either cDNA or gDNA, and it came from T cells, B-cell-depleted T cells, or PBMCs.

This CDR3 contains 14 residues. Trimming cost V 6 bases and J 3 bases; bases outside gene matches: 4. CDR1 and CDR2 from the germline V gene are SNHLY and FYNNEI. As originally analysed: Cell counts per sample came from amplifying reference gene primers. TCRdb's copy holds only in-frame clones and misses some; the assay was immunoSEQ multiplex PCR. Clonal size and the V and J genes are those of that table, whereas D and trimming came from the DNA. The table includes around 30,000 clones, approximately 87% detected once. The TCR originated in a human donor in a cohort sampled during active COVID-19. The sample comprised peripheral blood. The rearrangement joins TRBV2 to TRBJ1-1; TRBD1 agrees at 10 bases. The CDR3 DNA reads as TGTGCCAGCAGGGTAGGGACAGGGGACACTGAAGCTTTCTTT. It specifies CASRVGTGDTEAFF. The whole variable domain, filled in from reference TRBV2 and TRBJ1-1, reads EPEVTQTPSHQVTQMGQEVILRCVPISNHLYFYWYRQILGQKVEFLVSFYNNEISEKSEIFDDQFSVERPDGSNFTLKIRSTKLEDSAMYFCASRVGTGDTEAFFGQGTRLTVV.